This passage covers 26 T cell receptor beta chains from one sample sequenced in a study of T cells of healthy individuals. One entry per CDR3 protein results from TCRdb running MiXCR on the 5' RACE reads. The sample shows 60,000 to 70,000 distinct CDR3 sequences, 15% to 20% of them seen only once. These TCRs come from a human donor in good health.

The chain recombines TRBV5-6 with TRBJ2-3; D not resolved. The germline V gene encodes CDR1 SGHDT and CDR2 YYEEEE. The CDR3 loop spans 12 amino acids. V was pared by 0 bases and J by 8 bases, with 7 bases between. The CDR3 region is CASSLAVSTQYF. The CDR3 coding sequence is TGTGCCAGCAGCTTGGCCGTTAGTACGCAGTATTTT. Drawing the rest from reference TRBV5-6 and TRBJ2-3, the complete variable domain is DAGVTQSPTHLIKTRGQQVTLRCSPKSGHDTVSWYQQALGQGPQFIFQYYEEEERQRGNFPDRFSGHQFPNYSSELNVNALLLGDSALYLCASSLAVSTQYFGPGTRLTVL.

This clonotype was picked up many times. V and J are TRBV27 and TRBJ2-7; no clear D. The CDR3 runs to 14 residues. Germline values: CDR1 MNHEY, CDR2 SMNVEV (reference sequence). Trimming cost V 1 base and J 0 bases, with 7 bases left between them. The CDR3 nucleotides are TGTGCCAGCAGTTTATTTTACAGCTCCTACGAGCAGTACTTC. Translated, it gives CASSLFYSSYEQYF.

The chain has TRBV29-1 and TRBJ2-7; 13 bases are shared with TRBD2. Unmatched junction bases numbered 15, after V lost 7 bases and J lost 3 bases. CDR3 size: 17 residues. Germline values: CDR1 SQVTM, CDR2 ANQGSEA. CDR3 in amino acids: CSGTTSGGLSRHYEQYF. CDR3 DNA: TGCAGCGGGACGACTAGCGGGGGGCTAAGCCGGCACTACGAGCAGTACTTC.

This clonotype was counted at least ten times. The V gene is TRBV7-9, the J gene TRBJ1-6, with D perhaps matching TRBD1 (5 bases). The V and J ends lost 3 bases and 8 bases respectively, with 14 bases between them. The CDR3 consists of 15 residues. The germline CDR1 and CDR2 sequences are SEHNR and FQNEAQ (reference sequence). This CDR3 reads CASSLPGPTYSPLHF. The CDR3 region has the DNA TGTGCCAGCAGCTTGCCGGGACCGACGTATTCACCCCTCCACTTT.

This clonotype was found many times. CDR3 sequence reads: CASSVDRGNEQFF. The CDR3 DNA reads TGTGCCAGCAGCGTAGATAGAGGCAATGAGCAGTTCTTC. The chain uses TRBV9 and TRBJ2-1; D is ambiguous. The CDR3 has 13 residues. Germline CDR1 reads SGDLS; CDR2 reads YYNGEE. The V end was cut by 0 bases, the J end by 6 bases, with 7 bases between. Full variable domain (rest looked up from reference TRBV9 and TRBJ2-1): DSGVTQTPKHLITATGQRVTLRCSPRSGDLSVYWYQQSLDQGLQFLIQYYNGEERAKGNILERFSAQQFPDLHSELNLSSLELGDSALYFCASSVDRGNEQFFGPGTRLTVL.

This clonotype was seen ten or more times. The CDR3 protein is CASSLGGTGGRKLFF. The CDR3 region has the DNA TGTGCCAGCAGTTTAGGTGGGACAGGTGGCAGAAAACTGTTTTTT. The V gene is TRBV12-3 or TRBV12-4, the J gene TRBJ1-4; 8 bases align to TRBD1. J lost 10 bases, V lost 1 base, and 8 bases had no gene match. The CDR3 spans 15 residues.

This rearrangement joins TRBV5-5 to TRBJ2-7; D unclear. The V and J ends lost 2 bases and 1 base respectively, with 7 bases between them. The CDR3 runs to 13 residues. CDR1 SGHKS and CDR2 YYEKEE come from the germline V gene (reference sequence). CDR3 loop: CASSLSPSYEQYF. CDR3 nucleotides: TGTGCCAGCAGCTTATCCCCTTCCTACGAGCAGTACTTC.

This clonotype was seen many times. V gene TRBV6-1 combines with J gene TRBJ1-3; D uncertain. The germline gives CDR1 MNHNS, CDR2 SASEGT. The CDR3 contains 14 residues. Trimming took off 2 bases at V and 0 bases at J, with 5 bases between the two ends. The CDR3 loop reads CASSELPSGNTIYF. CDR3 DNA sequence: TGTGCCAGCAGTGAACTCCCCTCTGGAAACACCATATATTTT.

Ten or more counts support this clonotype. V and J are TRBV28 and TRBJ2-4; 7 bases agree with TRBD1. J lost 1 base, V lost 3 bases, and 3 bases had no gene match. This CDR3 is 15 amino acids long. Germline V gives CDR1 MDHEN, CDR2 SYDVKM. The CDR3 DNA sequence: TGTGCCAGCAGTTTTGAGGGGGCGGCCAAAAACATTCAGTACTTC. Encoded protein: CASSFEGAAKNIQYF.

In this sample, this clonotype turned up many times. The V gene is TRBV24-1, the J gene TRBJ2-2; D is perhaps TRBD1 (5 bases). CDR3 length equals 14 residues. V was trimmed by 6 bases and J by 1 base, leaving 8 bases between them. The germline CDR1 and CDR2 sequences are KGHDR and SFDVKD. This CDR3 is CATSLTGNTGELFF. In DNA, the CDR3 is TGTGCCACCAGTCTCACAGGGAACACCGGGGAGCTGTTTTTT.

The CDR3 protein is CSATTQQGQPQHF. The CDR3 bases are TGCAGTGCCACCACCCAACAGGGTCAGCCCCAGCATTTT. This chain links TRBV20-1 with TRBJ1-5, with D possibly being TRBD1 (6 bases). This CDR3 spans 13 amino acids. Trimming took off 6 bases at V and 6 bases at J, with 15 bases between the two ends. CDR1 and CDR2 (germline): DFQATT, SNEGSKA (reference sequence).

The chain couples TRBV7-6 to TRBJ2-5; D remains unclear. The ends were cut back, 1 base at V and 1 base at J, with 16 bases in the middle. Germline loops: CDR1 SGHVS, CDR2 FNYEAQ. This CDR3 contains 17 residues. The CDR3: CASSLDPGGPLQETQYF. CDR3 coding DNA: TGTGCCAGCAGCTTAGATCCCGGCGGCCCCCTCCAAGAGACCCAGTACTTC.

This clonotype has ten or more counts. This chain links TRBV10-2 with TRBJ1-5; D is unclear. The germline V gene has CDR1 WSHSY and CDR2 SAAADI. This CDR3 has 14 amino acids. V lost 4 bases and J lost 0, with 7 bases in between. The CDR3 spells CASSVGGSNQPQHF. The CDR3 region has the DNA TGCGCCAGCAGTGTTGGCGGTAGCAATCAGCCCCAGCATTTT.

The chain links TRBV24-1 to TRBJ1-4, with D possibly matching TRBD1 (6 bases). Trimming left V 4 bases short and J 8 bases short, with 16 bases between. Per germline, CDR1 KGHDR and CDR2 SFDVKD. This CDR3 has 15 amino acids. CDR3 loop: CATSEARGEAEKLFF. The CDR3 DNA sequence: TGTGCCACCAGTGAAGCCAGGGGCGAGGCAGAAAAACTGTTTTTT.

This clonotype was seen ten or more times. The gene calls are TRBV11-2 and TRBJ2-5; 8 bases align to TRBD2. The CDR3 has 16 residues. The germline CDR1 and CDR2 sequences are SGHAT and FQNNGV. V trimming: 4 bases; J trimming: 5 bases; junction bases outside the gene matches: 12. The CDR3 sequence is CASSYRIYQRGETQYF. The DNA for the CDR3 is TGTGCCAGCAGCTACCGTATCTATCAGCGGGGGGAGACCCAGTACTTC.

This clonotype was observed a few times. The chain has TRBV3-1 and TRBJ2-2; 8 nucleotides line up with TRBD1. Unmatched junction bases numbered 3, after V lost 6 bases and J lost 3 bases. The germline V gene encodes CDR1 LGHDT and CDR2 YNNKEL (reference sequence). The CDR3 covers 14 residues. The CDR3 coding sequence is TGTGCCAGCAGACCGGACAGGGACACCGGGGAGCTGTTTTTT. The encoded protein is CASRPDRDTGELFF.

This clonotype was seen ten or more times. The CDR3 nucleotides are TGTGCCAGCAGTCCCCTCCAGGGTATAGCCACTGAAGCTTTCTTT. Translated, it gives CASSPLQGIATEAFF. The chain links TRBV28 to TRBJ1-1; D may be TRBD1 (5 bases). The length of the CDR3 is 15 residues. In germline, CDR1 is MDHEN, CDR2 SYDVKM. V gave up 5 bases and J gave up 4 bases, with 17 bases separating them.

The rearrangement uses TRBV4-3 and TRBJ2-1, with 10 bases identical to TRBD2. V trimming: 1 base; J trimming: 9 bases; junction bases outside the gene matches: 9. This CDR3 has 16 residues. Germline CDR1 and CDR2: LGHNA and YSLEER. The CDR3 loop is CASSQVASGRSGEQFF. CDR3 nucleotide sequence: TGCGCCAGCAGCCAAGTGGCTAGCGGGAGATCTGGTGAGCAGTTCTTC.

The V and J genes are TRBV5-1 and TRBJ2-5; D is uncertain. The V gene's germline CDR1 is SGHRS and CDR2 YFSETQ. V gave up 2 bases and J gave up 1 base, with 6 bases separating them. This CDR3 has 13 amino acids. CDR3 residues: CASSFQTQETQYF. The CDR3 DNA reads as TGCGCCAGCAGCTTCCAGACCCAAGAGACCCAGTACTTC.

This chain uses TRBV7-9 with TRBJ2-3; weak D call: TRBD2 (6 bases). The CDR3 contains 15 residues. Trimming cost V 5 bases and J 5 bases, with 17 bases left between them. The germline gives CDR1 SEHNR, CDR2 FQNEAQ (reference sequence). Here the CDR3 DNA reads TGTGCCAGCAGCCCATCCAGGGCGGGAATAGATACGCAGTATTTT. Encoded protein: CASSPSRAGIDTQYF.

The chain is built from TRBV7-9 and TRBJ2-7; maybe TRBD2 (5 bases). The germline CDR1 and CDR2 sequences are SEHNR and FQNEAQ (reference sequence). There are 11 residues in the CDR3. V shed 7 bases and J shed 2 bases, with 6 bases lying between them. CDR3 in DNA: TGTGCCAGCACCGGGGCCTACGAGCAGTACTTC. This encodes CASTGAYEQYF.

This clonotype was counted a few times. This rearrangement joins TRBV5-1 to TRBJ2-1; D unresolved. Per germline, CDR1 SGHRS and CDR2 YFSETQ. The CDR3 length is 14 residues. Trimming removed 2 bases from V and 2 bases from J, with 8 bases in between. CDR3 amino acids: CASSFESAYNEQFF. The DNA for the CDR3 is TGCGCCAGCAGCTTCGAGTCTGCCTACAATGAGCAGTTCTTC.

This clonotype was detected ten times or more. The chain uses TRBV2 and TRBJ1-5, with 7 bases fitting TRBD1. Per germline, CDR1 SNHLY and CDR2 FYNNEI. The V segment lost 4 bases and the J segment 11 bases; nucleotides outside the gene matches: 14. The CDR3 is 15 residues long. The chain's CDR3 is CASSAGTEGWQAQHF. DNA for the CDR3: TGTGCCAGCAGTGCCGGGACAGAGGGATGGCAGGCCCAGCATTTT.

The rearrangement joins TRBV7-2 to TRBJ1-1; D gene uncertain. The CDR3 length is 15 residues. Germline values: CDR1 SGHTA, CDR2 FQGNSA. With 5 bases removed from V and 1 base from J, the gap between germline ends came to 14 bases. The CDR3, as DNA: TGTGCCAGCAGCGCCAATCTCGTCAAGAACACTGAAGCTTTCTTT. Translation gives CASSANLVKNTEAFF.

Written as DNA, the CDR3 is TGTGCCAGCAGCTCCAGGGGGCAGGGTGGCTACACCTTC. Translated, it gives CASSSRGQGGYTF. The chain is built from TRBV7-9 and TRBJ1-2; TRBD1 matches 8 bases. Germline V gives CDR1 SEHNR, CDR2 FQNEAQ (reference sequence). This CDR3 has 13 amino acids. V was clipped by 4 bases and J by 7 bases; unmatched bases: 5. The complete variable domain, with remaining parts taken from reference TRBV7-9 and TRBJ1-2, reads DTGVSQNPRHKITKRGQNVTFRCDPISEHNRLYWYRQTLGQGPEFLTYFQNEAQLEKSRLLSDRFSAERPKGSFSTLEIQRTEQGDSAMYLCASSSRGQGGYTFGSGTRLTVV.

This clonotype was observed at least ten times. V gene TRBV4-2 combines with J gene TRBJ1-1; 11 bases agree with TRBD1. This CDR3 is 15 amino acids long. Germline CDR1 LGHNA, CDR2 YNFKEQ. The trim removed 0 bases at V and 4 bases at J, leaving 1 base unmatched. The DNA for the CDR3 is TGTGCCAGCAGCCAAGAAGGGACAGGGGGCACTGAAGCTTTCTTT. Protein sequence: CASSQEGTGGTEAFF.